Detailed here is one T cell receptor (beta chain). No antigen is known for it. Every donor was a healthy person donating bone marrow. Primers included in the PCR were 60 Vbeta and 13 Jbeta primers. The assay was immunoSEQ multiplex PCR, and TCRdb's table has in-frame clones only and misses some. The sample data list around 100,000 clones. The ends lost 4 bases at V and 5 bases at J; junction bases unmatched: 7. The germline CDR1 and CDR2 sequences are MGHRA and YSYEKL. This CDR3 is 16 amino acids long. This entry belongs to a study of cytomegalovirus exposure and HLA in healthy donors. Study-level points and caveats: There were reportedly fewer N-insertions in an Asian-associated ancestry cluster than the roughly 670-donor mean, in a later analysis.

This TCR was sampled from a man aged 30 to 45 in good health and CMV-seronegative. What was sequenced was PBMCs. The chain uses TRBV4-1 and TRBJ2-3; TRBD2 matches at 12 bases. The CDR3 reads CASSPRLAGAKDTQYF. CDR3 coding DNA: TGCGCCAGCAGCCCCCGACTAGCGGGGGCGAAAGATACGCAGTATTTT.